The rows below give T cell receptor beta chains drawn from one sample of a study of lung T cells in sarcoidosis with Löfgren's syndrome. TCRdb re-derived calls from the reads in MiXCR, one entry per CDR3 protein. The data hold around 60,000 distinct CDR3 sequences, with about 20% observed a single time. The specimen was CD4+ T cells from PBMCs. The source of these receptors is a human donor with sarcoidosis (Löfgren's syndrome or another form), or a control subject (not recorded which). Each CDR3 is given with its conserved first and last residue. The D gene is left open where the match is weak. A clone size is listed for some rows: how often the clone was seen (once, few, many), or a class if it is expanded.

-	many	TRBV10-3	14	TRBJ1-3	CAISENYSGNTIYF	TGTGCCATCAGTGAGAACTACTCTGGAAACACCATATATTTT
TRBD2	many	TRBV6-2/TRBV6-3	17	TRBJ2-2	CASSGPRGGSFTGELFF	TGTGCCAGCAGTGGGCCCCGGGGCGGGAGTTTCACCGGGGAGCTGTTTTTT
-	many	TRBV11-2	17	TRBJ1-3	CASSLNIHSPSGNTIYF	TGTGCCAGCAGCTTAAATATCCACAGTCCATCTGGAAACACCATATATTTT
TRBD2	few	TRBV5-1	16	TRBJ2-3	CASSPGTSGIIDTQYF	TGCGCCAGCAGCCCCGGGACTAGCGGGATCATAGATACGCAGTATTTT
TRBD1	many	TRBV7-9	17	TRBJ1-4	CASSLAYKDRGYEKLFF	TGTGCCAGCAGCTTAGCGTATAAGGACAGGGGATACGAAAAACTGTTTTTT
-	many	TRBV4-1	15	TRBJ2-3	CASSQDEGGPDTQYF	TGCGCCAGCAGCCAAGATGAGGGGGGCCCGGATACGCAGTATTTT
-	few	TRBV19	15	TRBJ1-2	CARRRTAGTIRGYTF	TGTGCCAGGAGAAGGACAGCAGGGACCATCAGGGGCTACACCTTC
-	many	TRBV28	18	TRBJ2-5	CASSLADRLTKPQETQYF	TGTGCCAGCAGTTTAGCAGACAGGCTAACTAAACCTCAAGAGACCCAGTACTTC
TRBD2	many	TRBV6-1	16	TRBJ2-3	CASSLLLAGNTDTQYF	TGTGCCAGCAGTCTTCTGCTAGCGGGGAACACAGATACGCAGTATTTT
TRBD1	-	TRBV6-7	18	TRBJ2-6	CARSYRDRVYPGANVLTF	TGTGCCAGGAGTTACCGGGACAGGGTTTATCCTGGGGCCAACGTCCTGACTTTC
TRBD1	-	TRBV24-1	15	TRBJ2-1	CATSDRTGEDDREFF	TGTGCCACCAGTGATCGGACAGGGGAGGATGATCGTGAGTTCTTC
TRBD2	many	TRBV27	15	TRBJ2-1	CASSRTSGSGHEQFF	TGTGCCAGCAGCCGGACTAGCGGGAGTGGGCATGAGCAGTTCTTC
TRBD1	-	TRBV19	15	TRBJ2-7	CASSIRTGSSYEQYF	TGTGCCAGTAGTATTCGGACAGGGAGCTCCTACGAGCAGTACTTC
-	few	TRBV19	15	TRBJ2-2	CASSSGRRLAGELFF	TGTGCCAGTAGTTCGGGAAGGCGGTTAGCCGGGGAGCTGTTTTTT
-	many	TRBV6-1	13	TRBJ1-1	CASSTDRRAEAFF	TGTGCCAGCAGCACCGACAGGAGGGCTGAAGCTTTCTTT
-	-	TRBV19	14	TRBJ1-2	CATTEKGRNYGYTF	TGTGCCACCACGGAGAAGGGGCGCAACTATGGCTACACCTTC
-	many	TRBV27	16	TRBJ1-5	CASSTGTAYSNQPQHF	TGTGCCAGCAGTACGGGGACGGCGTATAGCAATCAGCCCCAGCATTTT
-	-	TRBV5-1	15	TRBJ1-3	CASSPGTVSGNTIYF	TGCGCCAGCAGCCCCGGGACCGTCTCTGGAAACACCATATATTTT
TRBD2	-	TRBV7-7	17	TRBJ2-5	CASSQVTLAGAQETQYF	TGTGCCAGCAGCCAAGTCACGCTAGCGGGGGCCCAAGAGACCCAGTACTTC
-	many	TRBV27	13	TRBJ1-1	CASRTTGRTEAFF	TGTGCCAGCAGAACTACAGGGCGCACTGAAGCTTTCTTT
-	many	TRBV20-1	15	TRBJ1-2	CSAAALVTKGSGYTF	TGCAGTGCGGCCGCACTGGTTACGAAGGGCTCTGGCTACACCTTC
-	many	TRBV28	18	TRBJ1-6	CASSLGGRGHSYNSPLHF	TGTGCCAGCAGTTTAGGGGGGCGGGGGCACTCCTATAATTCACCCCTCCACTTT
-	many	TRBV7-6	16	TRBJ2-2	CASSLGGWTNTGELFF	TGTGCCAGCAGCTTAGGGGGCTGGACGAACACCGGGGAGCTGTTTTTT
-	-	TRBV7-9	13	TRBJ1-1	CASSLGGTQGAFF	TGTGCCAGCAGCTTGGGGGGGACCCAGGGAGCTTTCTTT
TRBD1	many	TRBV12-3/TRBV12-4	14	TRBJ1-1	CASNKQGTNTEAFF	TGTGCCAGCAACAAACAGGGGACGAACACTGAAGCTTTCTTT
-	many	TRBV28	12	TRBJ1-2	CASGNRAYGYTF	TGTGCCAGCGGAAACAGGGCCTATGGCTACACCTTC
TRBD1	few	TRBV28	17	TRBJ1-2	CASSSYRGTGNDYGYTF	TGTGCCAGCAGTTCCTATCGCGGGACAGGGAATGACTATGGCTACACCTTC
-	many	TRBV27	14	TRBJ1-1	CASRDRGGNTEAFF	TGTGCCAGCCGTGACCGCGGGGGGAACACTGAAGCTTTCTTT